This entry lists 26 T cell receptor beta chains sequenced from one sample in a study of Graves' ophthalmopathy and Graves' hyperthyroidism. Beta-chain TCR CDR3 regions were amplified from RNA transcripts. Second-round multiplex PCR came after a first-round RT-PCR that employed HTBI primers. Using its own MiXCR run on the multiplex PCR reads, TCRdb lists one record per CDR3 protein. The table has 1 million to 1.3 million distinct CDR3 sequences, about 40% seen once. Sample: peripheral blood or thyroid tissue (not recorded which). The receptors come from an adult man with Graves' hyperthyroidism.

This clonotype was seen many times. CDR3 amino acids: CSTKGILAYEQYF. DNA of the CDR3: TGCAGTACCAAAGGTATTTTGGCCTACGAGCAGTACTTC. The J gene is TRBJ2-7, the V gene TRBV20-1; no clear D gene. The V end lost 8 bases, the J end lost 2 bases, and 16 bases lay between the germline ends. This CDR3 is built from 13 residues. Germline lookup yields CDR1 DFQATT and CDR2 SNEGSKA (reference sequence).

In its sample, this clonotype was seen many times. This sequence joins TRBV2 and TRBJ1-5, with unresolved D. The CDR3 runs 13 residues. Germline lookup yields CDR1 SNHLY and CDR2 FYNNEI. Trimming removed 3 bases from V and 5 bases from J, with 8 bases in between. CDR3 loop: CASSEMEDQPQHF. CDR3 coding DNA: TGTGCCAGCAGTGAGATGGAGGATCAGCCCCAGCATTTT.

About this clonotype: A much larger clone differs by one base, so this may be a read error. The chain employs TRBV5-6 and TRBJ2-7, with D uncertain. CDR1 SGHDT and CDR2 YYEEEE come from the germline V gene. The CDR3 runs 14 residues. CDR3: CASSLSPAPSERYF. The CDR3 nucleotides are TGTGCCAGCAGCTTGTCCCCTGCACCGAGCGAGCGGTACTTC.

The chain uses TRBV5-6 and TRBJ1-1, with D uncertain. Germline values: CDR1 SGHDT, CDR2 YYEEEE. V was pared by 5 bases and J by 6 bases, with 11 bases between. The CDR3 is 12 residues long. CDR3 loop: CASRTERAEAFF. Here the CDR3 DNA reads TGTGCCAGCAGGACCGAGAGGGCTGAAGCTTTCTTT.

This clonotype was recorded at least ten times. This chain connects TRBV7-2 to TRBJ2-7; weak D call: TRBD2 (5 bases). V lost 5 bases and J lost 3, with 14 bases in between. This CDR3 is 14 amino acids long. Germline V gene sequence: CDR1 SGHTA, CDR2 FQGNSA. The CDR3 DNA reads TGTGCCAGCAGCACCGAAGGACTCATCTACGAGCAGTACTTC. Translated, it gives CASSTEGLIYEQYF. Drawing the rest from reference TRBV7-2 and TRBJ2-7, the complete variable domain is GAGVSQSPSNKVTEKGKDVELRCDPISGHTALYWYRQSLGQGLEFLIYFQGNSAPDKSGLPSDRFSAERTGGSVSTLTIQRTQQEDSAVYLCASSTEGLIYEQYFGPGTRLTVT.

Only a few counts were recorded for this clonotype. The chain uses TRBV20-1 and TRBJ2-7, with a weak D call TRBD2 (6 bases). V was clipped by 4 bases and J by 6 bases, with 13 bases between them. This CDR3 has 12 residues. CDR1 is DFQATT and CDR2 is SNEGSKA in the germline V gene (reference sequence). The CDR3 DNA follows: TGCAGTGCTAACCCGGGGGTAAGCGAGCAGTACTTC. The encoded protein is CSANPGVSEQYF.

In regard to this clonotype: Just one base apart from a much larger clone, this may be a read error. The V call is TRBV7-9, the J call TRBJ2-7; the match to TRBD1 covers 8 bases. The J segment lost 2 bases and the V segment lost 4 bases, leaving 7 bases of the junction unmatched. Germline V gives CDR1 SEHNR, CDR2 FQNEAQ (reference sequence). The CDR3 has 15 residues. The CDR3 loop is CASSYLGQEAYEQYF. Here the CDR3 DNA reads TGTGCCAGCAGCTATCTGGGACAGGAAGCCTACGAGCAGTACTTC.

This clonotype was observed many times. The chain carries TRBV11-2 and TRBJ2-5; maybe TRBD1 (5 bases). Trimming cost V 4 bases and J 7 bases, with 13 bases left between them. The V gene's germline CDR1 is SGHAT and CDR2 FQNNGV. This CDR3 region has 13 residues. The CDR3 loop reads CASSWWQGATQYF. CDR3 DNA sequence: TGTGCCAGCAGCTGGTGGCAGGGCGCGACCCAGTACTTC.

This clonotype was detected once. The rearrangement joins TRBV20-1 to TRBJ2-5; possible D gene TRBD1, 6 bases. This CDR3 spans 15 amino acids. Trimming stripped 2 bases from V and 5 bases from J, with 18 bases between. Germline CDR1 reads DFQATT; CDR2 reads SNEGSKA (reference sequence). As DNA, the CDR3 is TGCAGTGCTAGAAATTCCGACGCAGGGGTGGAGACCCAGTACTTC. As protein: CSARNSDAGVETQYF.

This clonotype was recorded many times. The rearrangement joins TRBV12-3 or TRBV12-4 to TRBJ2-5; unclear D gene. The V and J ends lost 1 base and 4 bases respectively, with 10 bases between them. The CDR3 contains 14 residues. CDR3 region: CASSLERQRETQYF. The DNA for the CDR3 is TGTGCCAGCAGTTTAGAACGTCAGAGAGAGACCCAGTACTTC.

This clonotype was detected a few times. V usage is TRBV6-1 and J usage is TRBJ2-7, with 7 bases that match TRBD1. The CDR3 sequence is 17 residues long. V gave up 2 bases and J gave up 2 bases; unmatched junction bases: 12. Germline CDR1 reads MNHNS; CDR2 reads SASEGT. In DNA, the CDR3 is TGTGCCAGCAGTGAAAGAGCACAGGGGTTGCTTACCTACGAGCAGTACTTC. This sequence encodes CASSERAQGLLTYEQYF.

The chain employs TRBV20-1 and TRBJ2-5, with 11 positions matching TRBD2. This CDR3 region has 15 residues. CDR1 DFQATT and CDR2 SNEGSKA come from the germline V gene (reference sequence). Trimming took 3 bases from V and 4 from J; bases not matched to a gene: 7. In nucleotides, the CDR3 is TGCAGTGCTAGCCCTAGCGGGGGGATTAGAGAGACCCAGTACTTC. Its protein product is CSASPSGGIRETQYF.

The chain combines TRBV25-1 with TRBJ2-2, with a tentative D call TRBD2 (5 bases). The V and J ends lost 6 bases and 0 bases respectively, with 11 bases between them. Per germline, CDR1 MGHDK and CDR2 SYGVNS. The CDR3 loop spans 15 amino acids. CDR3 sequence reads: CASRGLGSNTGELFF. As DNA, the CDR3 is TGTGCCAGCAGAGGACTCGGATCGAACACCGGGGAGCTGTTTTTT.

This rearrangement joins TRBV5-6 to TRBJ2-7; 9 positions match TRBD1. Germline V gene lookup returns CDR1 SGHDT and CDR2 YYEEEE. V trimming: 4 bases; J trimming: 4 bases; junction bases outside the gene matches: 12. The CDR3 extends over 16 amino acids. The CDR3 DNA sequence: TGTGCCAGCAGCAGGATCCGGGACAGGGAAACTTACGAGCAGTACTTC. This encodes CASSRIRDRETYEQYF.

This clonotype was detected many times. The germline gene is not matched at one end of the junction; a read error may be the cause. The chain links TRBV10-2 to TRBJ2-7, with D possibly being TRBD2 (6 bases). This CDR3 region has 13 residues. CDR1 is WSHSY and CDR2 is SAAADI in the germline V gene. DNA for the CDR3: TGTGCCAGCAGGGAGGACGGGTCCTACGAGCAGTACTTC. Translated: CASREDGSYEQYF.

This clonotype occurred a few times. The V call is TRBV10-3, the J call TRBJ2-2; 11 bases map to TRBD2. Losses at the gene ends were 4 bases for V and 7 bases for J; bases not matched to a gene: 17. Germline CDR1 and CDR2: ENHRY and SYGVKD. The CDR3 is made up of 19 amino acids. CDR3 sequence (DNA): TGTGCCATCAGTGCCCGGACAGGAATAGCGGGAGGGCAGAGCGGGGAGCTGTTTTTT. Amino acid sequence: CAISARTGIAGGQSGELFF.

This clonotype appeared a few times. The V gene is TRBV12-3 or TRBV12-4, the J gene TRBJ1-1, with D possibly being TRBD1 (5 bases). The CDR3 consists of 17 residues. V was clipped by 4 bases and J by 6 bases, with 24 bases between them. The CDR3 DNA reads as TGTGCCAGCAGTTGGGACCGGCCAGACCAGAACAAAGCTGAAGCTTTCTTT. It translates to CASSWDRPDQNKAEAFF.

Ten or more counts support this clonotype. The rearrangement links TRBV7-9 to TRBJ1-6, with a possible D match to TRBD1 (5 bases). V was pared by 5 bases and J by 6 bases, with 14 bases between. This CDR3 comprises 15 residues. Germline lookup yields CDR1 SEHNR and CDR2 FQNEAQ (reference sequence). The CDR3 DNA reads as TGTGCCAGCAGCCCTGGGTGGGGGAGTAATTCACCCCTCCACTTT. This gives the protein CASSPGWGSNSPLHF.

Many counts were recorded for this clonotype. The V and J genes are TRBV7-6 and TRBJ1-2; a possible D gene is TRBD1 (5 bases). Germline V gives CDR1 SGHVS, CDR2 FNYEAQ. V was trimmed by 5 bases and J by 4 bases, leaving 23 bases between them. The CDR3 is made up of 17 amino acids. The DNA for the CDR3 is TGTGCCAGCAGCGCGGGGATTGGAACAGGCCAACCCTATGGCTACACCTTC. Amino acids: CASSAGIGTGQPYGYTF.

This clonotype has just a few counts. The chain couples TRBV20-1 to TRBJ2-5; D not certain. Germline loops: CDR1 DFQATT, CDR2 SNEGSKA (reference sequence). This CDR3 has 12 residues. Trimming removed 7 bases at V and 3 bases at J, with 12 bases between. The CDR3 DNA reads as TGCAGTGTGGATGCAGATGAAGAGACCCAGTACTTC. Translated, it gives CSVDADEETQYF.

Comments on this clonotype: The junction differs from germline at one of its ends, possibly a read error. The rearrangement uses TRBV20-1 and TRBJ1-5, with a possible D match to TRBD1 (5 bases). Germline CDR1 reads DFQATT; CDR2 reads SNEGSKA (reference sequence). This CDR3 spans 12 amino acids. The CDR3 is CGAGRRGQPQHF. Here the CDR3 DNA reads TGCGGTGCGGGACGGCGGGGGCAGCCCCAGCATTTT.

This clonotype was seen ten or more times. At one boundary the junction diverges from the germline segment, which might be a read error. The gene calls are TRBV7-3 and TRBJ1-2, with D uncertain. The CDR3 extends over 16 amino acids. Germline CDR1 reads SGHTA; CDR2 reads FQGTGA. CDR3 in DNA: TGTGCCAACAGCCCCCGCCGCGGACGGGATATCTATGGCTACACCTTC. This gives the protein CANSPRRGRDIYGYTF.

The genes are TRBV20-1 and TRBJ2-5; D possibly corresponds to TRBD1 (7 bases). With 6 bases removed from V and 5 bases from J, the gap between germline ends came to 19 bases. Germline V gene sequence: CDR1 DFQATT, CDR2 SNEGSKA (reference sequence). This CDR3 has 14 residues. DNA for the CDR3: TGCAGTGCAAGCCCGGTCAGGGGGAGGGAGACCCAGTACTTC. It yields the protein CSASPVRGRETQYF.

J is TRBJ2-6 and V is TRBV20-1; the match to TRBD2 covers 10 bases. Trimming cost V 1 base and J 5 bases; bases outside gene matches: 8. Looked up from germline, CDR1 is DFQATT and CDR2 is SNEGSKA (reference sequence). The CDR3 spans 17 residues. CDR3 region: CSARVSSGGAWANVLTF. CDR3 nucleotides: TGCAGTGCTAGAGTCTCTAGCGGGGGCGCTTGGGCCAACGTCCTGACTTTC.

Concerning this clonotype: At one end the junction does not follow the germline gene, possibly because of a read error. The chain employs TRBV7-6 and TRBJ1-5; 8 positions agree with TRBD1. The CDR3 has 14 amino acids. Germline loops: CDR1 SGHVS, CDR2 FNYEAQ. The CDR3 DNA reads as TGTGCCAGCCGTCAGGACAGGGTGGGTCAGCCCGAGCATTTT. Amino acids: CASRQDRVGQPEHF.

The V call is TRBV20-1, the J call TRBJ2-7; TRBD1 matches 8 bases. With V trimmed by 5 bases and J by 5 bases, 5 bases remained unmatched. The CDR3 length is 12 residues. Germline V gene sequence: CDR1 DFQATT, CDR2 SNEGSKA (reference sequence). DNA for the CDR3: TGCAGTGCTGGGACGACAGGGGACGAGCAGTACTTC. Residues: CSAGTTGDEQYF.